Detailed here is one T cell receptor beta chain. Its target is not known. The data derive from a study of response to subunit inactivated influenza vaccine. Study outcomes and limitations: New T cells are recruited in small numbers by each seasonal influenza vaccination, according to the authors' suggestion.

Each CDR3 protein gets one entry after TCRdb re-called the RT-PCR reads with MiXCR. The sample records hundreds of thousands of distinct CDR3 sequences, about 14% being singletons. Germline V gene lookup returns CDR1 DFQATT and CDR2 SNEGSKA (reference sequence). Deletions cut 1 base from V and 3 bases from J, with 13 bases between. This CDR3 comprises 14 residues. This material consisted of PBMCs from blood, taken less than 15 days before vaccination. The sequence was obtained from a man in his fifties who received an inactivated influenza vaccine. The rearrangement links TRBV20-1 to TRBJ2-7; D is perhaps TRBD2 (5 bases). The CDR3 loop reads CSARVELGNYEQYF. CDR3 coding DNA: TGCAGTGCTAGAGTAGAACTAGGAAACTACGAGCAGTACTTC.